In this sample, the clone carrying this TCR beta chain turned up a few times. Its cognate antigen is unknown. Germline V gives CDR1 SEHNR, CDR2 FQNEAQ (reference sequence). V was shortened by 8 bases and J by 4 bases, with 7 bases between the two germline ends. The CDR3 runs 11 residues. Method: immunoSEQ multiplex PCR; TCRdb's copy keeps in-frame clones and lacks some. In the table there are about 29,000 clones, about 75% of which are singletons. This sample is part of a study of cytotoxic CD8 clonotypes in ibrutinib-treated CLL. General study points: Sampling of sustained-remission and progressing patients occurred at differing times.

The source was PBMCs, collected after 36 months of ibrutinib treatment. This chain joins TRBV7-9 and TRBJ2-3; D remains unclear. The receptor was isolated from a human donor with chronic lymphocytic leukemia. CDR3 protein: CASSAPDTQYF. Here the CDR3 DNA reads TGTGCCAGCTCAGCCCCAGATACGCAGTATTTT.